The text below deals with one TCR beta chain. CDR1 and CDR2 (germline): SNHLY, FYNNEI. Trimming took off 4 bases at V and 9 bases at J, with 10 bases between the two ends. CDR3 size: 13 residues. The sample belongs to a study of blood T cell repertoires in COVID-19. TCRdb keeps only in-frame clones here, not all; method: immunoSEQ multiplex PCR. Found here are tens of thousands of clones, around nine tenths of them singletons; the top ten hold 8.5% to 14%. The sequenced material came from peripheral blood. The sequence was collected from a man at least 80 years old with acute or convalescent COVID-19. The chain has TRBV2 and TRBJ1-6; maybe TRBD1 (5 bases). CDR3 amino acids: CASSANQGSPLHF. CDR3 sequence (DNA): TGTGCCAGCAGTGCAAACCAGGGTTCACCCCTCCACTTT.